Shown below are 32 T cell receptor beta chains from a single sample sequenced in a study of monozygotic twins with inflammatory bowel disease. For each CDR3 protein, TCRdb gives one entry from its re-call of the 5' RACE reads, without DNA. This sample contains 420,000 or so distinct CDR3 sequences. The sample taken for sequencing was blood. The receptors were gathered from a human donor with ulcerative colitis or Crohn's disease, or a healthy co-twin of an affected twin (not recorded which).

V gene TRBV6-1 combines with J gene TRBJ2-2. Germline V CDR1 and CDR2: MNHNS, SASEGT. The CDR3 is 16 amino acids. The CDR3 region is CASSAPGFEATGELFF.

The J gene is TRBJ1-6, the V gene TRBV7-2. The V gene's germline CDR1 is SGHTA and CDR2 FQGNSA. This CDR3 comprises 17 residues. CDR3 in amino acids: CASSLVPPPVYNSPLHF.

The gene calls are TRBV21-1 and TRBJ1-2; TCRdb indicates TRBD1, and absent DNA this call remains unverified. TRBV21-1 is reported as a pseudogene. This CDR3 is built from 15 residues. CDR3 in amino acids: CASSKEGNRAPGYTF.

CDR3 residues: CSARHGTHTDTQYF. J is TRBJ2-3 and V is TRBV20-1; the D gene TCRdb calls, TRBD2, cannot be checked with no DNA. In germline, CDR1 is DFQATT, CDR2 SNEGSKA (reference sequence). The CDR3 has 14 amino acids.

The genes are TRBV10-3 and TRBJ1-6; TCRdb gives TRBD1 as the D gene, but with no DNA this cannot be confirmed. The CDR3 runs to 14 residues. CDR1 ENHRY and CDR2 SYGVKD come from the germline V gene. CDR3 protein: CAIKPDRGYSPLHF.

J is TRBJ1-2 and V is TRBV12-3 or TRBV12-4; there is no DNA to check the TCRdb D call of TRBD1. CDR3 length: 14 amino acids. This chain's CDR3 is CASSPPGTGHGYTF.

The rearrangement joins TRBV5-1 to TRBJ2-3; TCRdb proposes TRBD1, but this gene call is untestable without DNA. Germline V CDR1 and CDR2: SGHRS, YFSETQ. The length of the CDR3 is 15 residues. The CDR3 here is CASSLEGQGANTQYF.

The CDR3 is CSVFLGTEAFF. The chain carries TRBV29-1 and TRBJ1-1. The CDR3 has 11 residues. Germline V gene data show CDR1 as SQVTM and CDR2 as ANQGSEA. Together with reference TRBV29-1 and TRBJ1-1, the CDR3 gives the full variable domain: SAVISQKPSRDICQRGTSLTIQCQVDSQVTMMFWYRQQPGQSLTLIATANQGSEATYESGFVIDKFPISRPNLTFSTLTVSNMSPEDSSIYLCSVFLGTEAFFGQGTRLTVV.

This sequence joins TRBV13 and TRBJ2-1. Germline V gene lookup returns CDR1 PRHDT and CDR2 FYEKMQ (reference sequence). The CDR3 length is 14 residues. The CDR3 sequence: CASSLEGSYNEQFF.

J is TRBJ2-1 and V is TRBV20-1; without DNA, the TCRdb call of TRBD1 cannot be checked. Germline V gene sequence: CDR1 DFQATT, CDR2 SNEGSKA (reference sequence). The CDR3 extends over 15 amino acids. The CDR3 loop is CSARDPGQGAHEQFF.

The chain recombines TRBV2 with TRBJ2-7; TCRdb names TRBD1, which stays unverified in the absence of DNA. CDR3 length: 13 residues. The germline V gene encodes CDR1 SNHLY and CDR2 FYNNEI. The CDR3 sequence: CASSEEQGVEQYF.

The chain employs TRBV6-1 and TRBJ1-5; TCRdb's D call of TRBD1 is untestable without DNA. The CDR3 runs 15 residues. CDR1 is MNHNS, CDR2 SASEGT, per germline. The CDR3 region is CASREQGVSNQPQHF.

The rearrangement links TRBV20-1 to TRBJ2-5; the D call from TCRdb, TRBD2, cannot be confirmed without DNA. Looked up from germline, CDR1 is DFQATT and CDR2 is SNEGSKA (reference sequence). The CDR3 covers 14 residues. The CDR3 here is CSARKQREQETQYF.

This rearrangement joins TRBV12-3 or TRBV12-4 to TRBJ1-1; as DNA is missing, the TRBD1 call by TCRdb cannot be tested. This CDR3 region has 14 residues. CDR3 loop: CASSFQGARVEAFF.

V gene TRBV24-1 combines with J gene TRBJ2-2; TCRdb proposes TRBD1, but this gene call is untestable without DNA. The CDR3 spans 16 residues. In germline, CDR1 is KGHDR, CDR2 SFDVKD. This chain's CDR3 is CATSDWTGAMTGELFF.

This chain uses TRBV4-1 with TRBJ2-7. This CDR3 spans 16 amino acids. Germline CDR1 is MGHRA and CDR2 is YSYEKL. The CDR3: CASSQSWTESSYEQYF.

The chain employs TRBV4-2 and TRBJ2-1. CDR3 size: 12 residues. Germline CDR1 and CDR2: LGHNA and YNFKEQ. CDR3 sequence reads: CASSLSKDEQFF.

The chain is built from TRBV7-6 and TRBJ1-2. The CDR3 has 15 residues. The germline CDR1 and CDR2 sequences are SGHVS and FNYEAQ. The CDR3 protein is CASSRNMGALGGYTF.

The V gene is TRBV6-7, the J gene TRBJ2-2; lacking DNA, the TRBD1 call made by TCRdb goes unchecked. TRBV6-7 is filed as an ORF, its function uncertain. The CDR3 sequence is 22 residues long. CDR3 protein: CASSPPTTNRGRVGANTGELFF.

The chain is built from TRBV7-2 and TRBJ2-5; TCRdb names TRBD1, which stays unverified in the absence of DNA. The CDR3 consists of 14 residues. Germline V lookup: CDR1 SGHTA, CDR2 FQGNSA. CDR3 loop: CASSLVGQGLPQYF. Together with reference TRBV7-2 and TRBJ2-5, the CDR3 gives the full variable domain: GAGVSQSPSNKVTEKGKDVELRCDPISGHTALYWYRQSLGQGLEFLIYFQGNSAPDKSGLPSDRFSAERTGGSVSTLTIQRTQQEDSAVYLCASSLVGQGLPQYFGPGTRLLVL.

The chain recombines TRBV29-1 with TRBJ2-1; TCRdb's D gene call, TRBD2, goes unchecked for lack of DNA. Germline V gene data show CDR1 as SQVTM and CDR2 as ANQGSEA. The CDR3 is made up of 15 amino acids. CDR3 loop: CSVGERGGARYEQFF.

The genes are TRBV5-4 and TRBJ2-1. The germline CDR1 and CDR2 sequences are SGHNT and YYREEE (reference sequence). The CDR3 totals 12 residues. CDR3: CASSSNVGEQFF.

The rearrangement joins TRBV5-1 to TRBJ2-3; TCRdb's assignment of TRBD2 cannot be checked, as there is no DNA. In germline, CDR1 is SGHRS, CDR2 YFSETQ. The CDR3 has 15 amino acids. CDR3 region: CASSIGPPRGDTQYF.

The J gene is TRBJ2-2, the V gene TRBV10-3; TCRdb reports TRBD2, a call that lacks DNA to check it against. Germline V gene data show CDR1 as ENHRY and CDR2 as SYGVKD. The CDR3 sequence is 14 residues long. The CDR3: CAISGTSDTGELFF.

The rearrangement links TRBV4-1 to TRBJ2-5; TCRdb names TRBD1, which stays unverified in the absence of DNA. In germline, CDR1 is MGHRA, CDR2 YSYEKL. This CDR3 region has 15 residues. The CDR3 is CASSQDGAPQETQYF.

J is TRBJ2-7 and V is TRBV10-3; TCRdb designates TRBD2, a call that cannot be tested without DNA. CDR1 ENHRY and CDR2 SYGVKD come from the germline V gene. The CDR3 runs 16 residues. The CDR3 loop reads CAISLLAERPSYEQYF.

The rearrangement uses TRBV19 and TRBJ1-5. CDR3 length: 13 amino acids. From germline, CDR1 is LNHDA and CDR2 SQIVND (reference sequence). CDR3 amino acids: CASSIPEGQPQHF.

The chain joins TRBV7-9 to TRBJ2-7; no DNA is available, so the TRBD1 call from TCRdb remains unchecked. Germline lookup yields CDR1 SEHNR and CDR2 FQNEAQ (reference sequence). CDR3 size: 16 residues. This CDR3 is CASSPIRTGSSYEQYF.

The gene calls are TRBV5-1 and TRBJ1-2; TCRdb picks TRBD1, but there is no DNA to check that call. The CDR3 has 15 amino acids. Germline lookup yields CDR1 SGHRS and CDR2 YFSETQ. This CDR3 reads CASSGGTGEVSGYTF.

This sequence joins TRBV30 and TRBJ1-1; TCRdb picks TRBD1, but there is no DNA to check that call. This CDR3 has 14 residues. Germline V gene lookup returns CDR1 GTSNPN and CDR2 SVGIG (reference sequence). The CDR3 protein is CAWSYRGRRTEAFF.

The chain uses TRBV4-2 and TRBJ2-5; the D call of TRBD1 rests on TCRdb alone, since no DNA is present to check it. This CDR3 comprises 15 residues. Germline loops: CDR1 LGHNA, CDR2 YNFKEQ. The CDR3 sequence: CASSQTRTLQETQYF.

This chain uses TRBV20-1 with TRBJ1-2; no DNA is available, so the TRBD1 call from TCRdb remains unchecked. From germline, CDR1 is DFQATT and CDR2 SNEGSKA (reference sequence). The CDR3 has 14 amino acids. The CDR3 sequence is CSARGQGSRHGYTF.